A selection of T cell receptor beta chains follows, all from one sample in a study of OX40 agonist ivuxolimab in advanced cancers. The method was immunoSEQ multiplex PCR; TCRdb's version includes in-frame clones alone and lacks a portion of them. The table has tens of thousands of clones, 90% seen once. The material was CD4+ or CD8+ T cells sorted from blood, obtained in a trial of the OX40 agonist ivuxolimab. The receptor source for this set is an adult with an advanced solid tumor such as melanoma, head and neck, liver or kidney cancer. The CDR3 runs from the conserved cysteine through the conserved F or W. D genes are given only for firm matches. A clone size is listed for some rows: how often the clone was seen (once, few, many), or a class if it is expanded.

size	D	J	V	CDR3	DNA
NA	TRBD1	TRBJ2-3	TRBV6-4	CASSVHLSGQNTQYF	TGTGCCAGCAGTGTCCACCTGTCGGGACAGAATACGCAGTATTTT
NA	TRBD1	TRBJ1-2	TRBV19	CASSIATGRHGYTF	TGTGCCAGTAGTATAGCGACAGGGAGGCACGGCTACACCTTC
once	TRBD1	TRBJ1-4	TRBV18	CASSAFTGGGDEKLFF	TGTGCCAGCTCAGCCTTCACAGGGGGCGGGGATGAAAAACTGTTTTTT
NA	NA	TRBJ1-2	TRBV4-2	CASSPPRDKGPGYTF	TGTGCCAGCAGCCCCCCCCGGGATAAAGGGCCCGGCTACACCTTC
few	NA	TRBJ2-2	TRBV12-5	CASGGDTNTGELFF	TGTGCTAGTGGTGGGGACACCAACACCGGGGAGCTGTTTTTT
once	TRBD1	TRBJ1-4	TRBV4-2	CASSLDRNEKLFF	TGTGCCAGCAGCCTGGACAGGAATGAAAAACTGTTTTTT
few	TRBD1	TRBJ1-6	TRBV4-2	CASSRGTGSESPLHF	TGTGCCAGCAGCCGAGGGACAGGGTCGGAATCACCCCTCCACTTT
few	NA	TRBJ1-5	TRBV19	CASNHRDSNQPQHF	TGTGCCAGTAACCACAGGGATAGCAATCAGCCCCAGCATTTT
NA	TRBD2	TRBJ2-1	TRBV19	CATQLQAGGYNEQFF	TGTGCCACCCAGCTTCAGGCGGGGGGGTACAATGAGCAGTTCTTC
NA	NA	TRBJ1-1	TRBV27	CASSFKAWGNTEAFF	TGTGCCAGCAGTTTTAAGGCGTGGGGGAACACTGAAGCTTTCTTT
NA	NA	TRBJ2-6	TRBV5-1	CASSSTGTGANVLTF	TGCGCCAGCAGCTCTACAGGGACTGGGGCCAACGTCCTGACTTTC
NA	NA	TRBJ1-4	TRBV12-1	CASTTEGEKLFF	TGTGCCAGCACCACTGAAGGCGAAAAACTGTTTTTT
NA	NA	TRBJ1-6	TRBV28	CASSSAELYNSPLHF	TGTGCCAGCAGTTCGGCAGAACTCTATAATTCACCCCTCCACTTT
NA	TRBD2	TRBJ2-4	TRBV19	CASSIEPAGGNIQYF	TGTGCCAGTAGTATAGAGCCAGCGGGGGGCAACATTCAGTACTTC
NA	NA	TRBJ1-4	TRBV28	CASSLEVEKLFF	TGTGCCAGCAGTTTAGAAGTTGAAAAACTGTTTTTT
NA	TRBD2	TRBJ2-3	TRBV7-7	CASSAGTSGGGTDTQYF	TGTGCTAGCAGCGCCGGGACTAGCGGGGGGGGCACAGATACGCAGTATTTT
once	NA	TRBJ1-6	TRBV14	CASSIRQKNSPLHF	TGTGCCAGCAGCATCCGACAGAAAAATTCACCCCTCCACTTT
NA	TRBD1	TRBJ1-4	TRBV19	CASSLSQGQGEFFF	TGTGCCAGTAGTTTGTCACAGGGGCAGGGGGAATTTTTTTTT
NA	NA	TRBJ2-1	TRBV7-2	CASSEIGTYYNEQFF	TGTGCCAGCAGCGAAATCGGGACATACTACAATGAGCAGTTCTTC
NA	NA	TRBJ2-5	TRBV6-1	CASSEDNLRETQYF	TGTGCCAGCAGTGAAGACAACCTTCGGGAGACCCAGTACTTC
once	TRBD1	TRBJ2-4	TRBV18	CASSPLSSGTANRLAKNIQYF	TGTGCCAGCTCACCACTGTCCTCCGGGACAGCTAACCGCTTAGCCAAAAACATTCAGTACTTC
NA	NA	TRBJ1-1	TRBV4-1	CASSQQERNTEAFF	TGCGCCAGCAGCCAACAGGAACGGAACACTGAAGCTTTCTTT
NA	NA	TRBJ1-2	TRBV5-1	CASSVAQGNANYGYTF	TGCGCCAGCAGCGTGGCACAGGGTAATGCTAACTATGGCTACACCTTC
NA	TRBD1	TRBJ2-1	TRBV6-4	CASRSDRGYYNEQFF	TGTGCCAGCAGATCAGACAGGGGGTATTACAATGAGCAGTTCTTC
NA	TRBD1	TRBJ2-7	TRBV5-1	CASSTTGTGNNEQYF	TGCGCCAGCAGCACCACCGGGACAGGGAACAACGAGCAGTACTTC
once	NA	TRBJ2-1	TRBV6-5	CASSYGGADEQFF	TGTGCCAGCAGTTACGGGGGGGCCGATGAGCAGTTCTTC
NA	NA	TRBJ1-2	TRBV5-1	CASSRGENSNGYTF	TGCGCCAGCAGCCGCGGGGAGAATAGTAATGGCTACACCTTC
NA	NA	TRBJ1-5	TRBV27	CASSLWPRRLNQPQHF	TGTGCCAGCAGTTTATGGCCGAGGAGACTCAATCAGCCCCAGCATTTT
NA	NA	TRBJ1-6	TRBV5-4	CASSIKGVKPNSPLHF	TGTGCCAGCAGCATAAAGGGGGTTAAACCGAATTCACCCCTCCACTTT
NA	TRBD1	TRBJ2-1	TRBV5-6	CASSLGRGNEQFF	TGTGCCAGCAGCTTAGGCAGGGGGAATGAGCAGTTCTTC
NA	NA	TRBJ1-1	TRBV7-9	CASSLALGRRKRNTEAFF	TGTGCCAGCAGCTTAGCGCTCGGCCGGAGAAAAAGGAACACTGAAGCTTTCTTT
few	NA	TRBJ2-1	TRBV6-1	CASSDTLLLDQYNEQFF	TGTGCCAGCAGTGATACCCTACTGCTAGATCAATACAATGAGCAGTTCTTC
once	TRBD1	TRBJ1-1	TRBV2	CASSVEGAWTEAFF	TGTGCCAGCAGTGTTGAGGGGGCCTGGACTGAAGCTTTCTTT
NA	NA	TRBJ2-7	TRBV18	CASSDSSGEQYF	TGTGCCAGCTCAGACAGCTCCGGCGAGCAGTACTTC
NA	NA	TRBJ2-3	TRBV27	CASSLSNRVQGGDTQYF	TGTGCCAGCAGTTTATCGAACAGGGTCCAAGGTGGGGATACGCAGTATTTT
NA	NA	TRBJ2-3	TRBV10-2	CASSEWSPRSDTQYF	TGCGCCAGCAGTGAGTGGAGCCCTAGGTCAGATACGCAGTATTTT
NA	NA	TRBJ2-4	TRBV2	CASSEDQTENIQYF	TGTGCCAGCAGTGAAGACCAGACCGAAAACATTCAGTACTTC
NA	TRBD2	TRBJ2-2	TRBV5-1	CASSLGPQRGAVGELFF	TGCGCCAGCAGCTTGGGGCCCCAGCGGGGGGCCGTCGGGGAGCTGTTTTTT
NA	TRBD1	TRBJ2-6	TRBV29-1	CSVEAYAGTGLTGANVLTF	TGCAGCGTTGAAGCATATGCCGGGACAGGGCTAACTGGGGCCAACGTCCTGACTTTC
once	TRBD1	TRBJ1-2	TRBV5-6	CASSQDRVYGYTF	TGTGCCAGCAGCCAAGACAGGGTTTATGGCTACACCTTC
once	TRBD1	TRBJ1-1	TRBV2	CASRFTGGLSTEAFF	TGTGCCAGCAGATTTACAGGGGGCTTAAGCACTGAAGCTTTCTTT
NA	NA	TRBJ1-6	TRBV9	CASSVTRFDSPLHF	TGTGCCAGCAGCGTAACTAGGTTTGACTCACCCCTCCACTTT
NA	NA	TRBJ2-5	TRBV7-8	CASSWTRGATETQYF	TGTGCCAGCAGCTGGACGAGAGGGGCTACCGAGACCCAGTACTTC
NA	NA	TRBJ2-1	TRBV11-2	CASSLEGTSRMANEQFF	TGTGCCAGCAGCTTAGAGGGCACTTCAAGGATGGCCAATGAGCAGTTCTTC
few	NA	TRBJ1-5	TRBV6-1	CASSEQLRHRQPQHF	TGTGCCAGCAGTGAACAATTGAGACACCGGCAGCCCCAGCATTTT
NA	NA	TRBJ2-5	TRBV29-1	CSVEDNTGETQYF	TGCAGCGTTGAAGATAACACCGGAGAGACCCAGTACTTC
few	TRBD1	TRBJ1-5	TRBV30	CAWSRDRGILPQHF	TGTGCCTGGAGCCGGGACAGGGGGATCCTACCCCAGCATTTT
NA	TRBD2	TRBJ2-5	TRBV5-5	CASSQEGTSGGQETQYF	TGTGCCAGCAGCCAAGAGGGGACTAGCGGGGGTCAAGAGACCCAGTACTTC
NA	NA	TRBJ2-5	TRBV7-2	CASSLGQTQYF	TGTGCCAGCAGCTTAGGACAGACCCAGTACTTC
few	NA	TRBJ2-5	TRBV19	CASSTPGLRQETQYF	TGTGCCAGTAGTACCCCTGGACTCAGACAAGAGACCCAGTACTTC